A single sample is the source of the 9 T cell receptor beta chains below, sequenced in a study of T cells in Graves' hyperthyroidism and ophthalmopathy. RNA transcripts yielded amplified TCR beta CDR3 regions. First-round RT-PCR of the TCR CDR3 relied on the HTBI primer set. TCRdb called the multiplex PCR reads again in MiXCR, with one record for every CDR3 protein. The sample has over 700,000 distinct CDR3 sequences; 38% are singletons. Sequencing was done on a sample of blood. The origin of the receptors is a man aged 18 to 35 with Graves' hyperthyroidism.

In its sample, this clonotype was seen a few times. The J gene is TRBJ1-5, the V gene TRBV20-1, with TRBD1 matching over 9 bases. The trim removed 3 bases at V and 4 bases at J, leaving 7 bases unmatched. There are 15 residues in the CDR3. In germline, CDR1 is DFQATT, CDR2 SNEGSKA (reference sequence). The CDR3 region has the DNA TGCAGTGCTAGTTTGTCCGGGACAGGGAATCAGCCCCAGCATTTT. Its translation is CSASLSGTGNQPQHF.

This chain connects TRBV25-1 to TRBJ2-3, with a weak D call TRBD2 (6 bases). V was trimmed by 4 bases and J by 0 bases, leaving 14 bases between them. The CDR3 contains 16 residues. CDR1 and CDR2 from the germline V gene are MGHDK and SYGVNS. CDR3 residues: CASSAASATSTDTQYF. DNA of the CDR3: TGTGCCAGCAGTGCAGCTAGCGCTACTAGCACAGATACGCAGTATTTT.

The gene calls are TRBV7-3 and TRBJ1-1, with a tentative D call TRBD1 (5 bases). V lost 5 bases and J lost 5, with 18 bases in between. In germline, CDR1 is SGHTA, CDR2 FQGTGA. The CDR3 length is 15 residues. The CDR3 spells CASSPRVGAATEAFF. In DNA, the CDR3 is TGTGCCAGCAGCCCCCGGGTTGGGGCCGCGACTGAAGCTTTCTTT. The whole variable domain, remainder taken from reference TRBV7-3 and TRBJ1-1, is GAGVSQTPSNKVTEKGKYVELRCDPISGHTALYWYRQSLGQGPEFLIYFQGTGAADDSGLPNDRFFAVRPEGSVSTLKIQRTERGDSAVYLCASSPRVGAATEAFFGQGTRLTVV.

V is TRBV25-1 and J is TRBJ2-3, with D possibly TRBD1 on 6 matching bases. There are 16 residues in the CDR3. Deletions cut 3 bases from V and 4 bases from J, with 17 bases between. Germline V gene sequence: CDR1 MGHDK, CDR2 SYGVNS. Here the CDR3 DNA reads TGTGCCAGCAGTGATTCCTACAGGGTGGTGGCAGATACGCAGTATTTT. Translation gives CASSDSYRVVADTQYF. The full variable domain, in which reference TRBV25-1 and TRBJ2-3 provide the parts outside the CDR3, is EADIYQTPRYLVIGTGKKITLECSQTMGHDKMYWYQQDPGMELHLIHYSYGVNSTEKGDLSSESTVSRIRTEHFPLTLESARPSHTSQYLCASSDSYRVVADTQYFGPGTRLTVL.

This clonotype occurred many times. The gene calls are TRBV12-3 or TRBV12-4 and TRBJ1-5; D not resolved. This CDR3 spans 12 amino acids. V lost 3 bases to trimming and J lost 4 bases, with 4 bases between them. The CDR3 DNA follows: TGTGCCAGCAGTTTTAGGAATCAGCCCCAGCATTTT. It codes for CASSFRNQPQHF.

V and J are TRBV7-3 and TRBJ2-1, with D perhaps given as TRBD1 or TRBD2 (5 bases each). Trimming left V 4 bases short and J 10 bases short, with 14 bases between. The germline gives CDR1 SGHTA, CDR2 FQGTGA. The CDR3 totals 13 residues. CDR3 amino acids: CASSYSRGEEQFF. The CDR3 DNA sequence: TGTGCCAGCAGCTATTCTAGGGGAGAGGAGCAGTTCTTC.

In this sample, this clonotype turned up a few times. The chain links TRBV19 to TRBJ1-1; TRBD1 matches 9 bases. CDR3 length: 14 amino acids. CDR1 is LNHDA, CDR2 SQIVND, per germline (reference sequence). The trim removed 1 base at V and 4 bases at J, leaving 1 base unmatched. The CDR3 DNA follows: TGTGCCAGTAGTATAGCGACAGGGGGCACTGAAGCTTTCTTT. It yields the protein CASSIATGGTEAFF.

This clonotype was observed at least ten times. The chain uses TRBV29-1 and TRBJ1-3, with D perhaps TRBD1 (5 bases). V was pared by 4 bases and J by 4 bases, with 14 bases between. This CDR3 contains 14 residues. Germline CDR1 is SQVTM and CDR2 is ANQGSEA. The CDR3 bases are TGCAGCGTTGGTTTCCCGCCAGGGGGAAACACCATATATTTT. Its protein product is CSVGFPPGGNTIYF.

The genes are TRBV6-1 and TRBJ1-5, with D possibly being TRBD1 (6 bases). The CDR3 has 14 residues. The ends were cut back, 7 bases at V and 4 bases at J, with 14 bases in the middle. Germline CDR1 reads MNHNS; CDR2 reads SASEGT. CDR3 in DNA: TGTGCCAGCAACCAACAGGGAGGAAATCAGCCCCAGCATTTT. It yields the protein CASNQQGGNQPQHF.